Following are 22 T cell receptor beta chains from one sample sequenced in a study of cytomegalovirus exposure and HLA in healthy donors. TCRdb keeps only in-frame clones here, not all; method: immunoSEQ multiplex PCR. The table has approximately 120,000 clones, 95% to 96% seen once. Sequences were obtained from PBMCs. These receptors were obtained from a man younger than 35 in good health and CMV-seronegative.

CDR3 sequence: CASSVHPGQGIYGYTF. CDR3 coding DNA: TGTGCCAGCAGTGTCCATCCGGGACAGGGAATCTATGGCTACACCTTC. The chain has TRBV25-1 and TRBJ1-2, with 9 bases that match TRBD1. CDR1 is MGHDK and CDR2 is SYGVNS in the germline V gene. This CDR3 has 16 residues. Losses at the gene ends were 4 bases for V and 4 bases for J; bases not matched to a gene: 10.

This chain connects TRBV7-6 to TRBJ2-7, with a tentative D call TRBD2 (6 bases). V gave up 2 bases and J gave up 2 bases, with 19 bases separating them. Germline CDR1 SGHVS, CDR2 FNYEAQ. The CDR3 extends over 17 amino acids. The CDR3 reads CASSLSIRESFAYEQYF. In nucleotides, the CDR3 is TGTGCCAGCAGCTTAAGTATCCGGGAGAGCTTCGCCTACGAGCAGTACTTC.

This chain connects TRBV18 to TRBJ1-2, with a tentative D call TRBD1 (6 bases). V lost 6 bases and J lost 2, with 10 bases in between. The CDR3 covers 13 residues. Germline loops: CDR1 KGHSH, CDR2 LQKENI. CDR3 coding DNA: TGTGCCAGCTCGGACACAGGGAACTATGGCTACACCTTC. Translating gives CASSDTGNYGYTF.

The CDR3 spells CASSSRTGGNLGTGELFF. In DNA, the CDR3 is TGTGCCAGCAGTTCAAGGACAGGGGGCAATTTAGGCACCGGGGAGCTGTTTTTT. The rearrangement joins TRBV7-2 to TRBJ2-2; TRBD1 aligns across 11 bases. The CDR3 totals 18 residues. CDR1 is SGHTA and CDR2 is FQGNSA in the germline V gene. V shed 6 bases and J 4 bases; nucleotides not matched to a gene: 13.

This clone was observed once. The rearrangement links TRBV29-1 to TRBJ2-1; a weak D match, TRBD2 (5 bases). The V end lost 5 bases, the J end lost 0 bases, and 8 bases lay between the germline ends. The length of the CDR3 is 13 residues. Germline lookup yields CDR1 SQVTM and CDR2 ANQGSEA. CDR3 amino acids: CSVKGSSYNEQFF. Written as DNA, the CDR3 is TGCAGCGTTAAAGGGAGCTCCTACAATGAGCAGTTCTTC.

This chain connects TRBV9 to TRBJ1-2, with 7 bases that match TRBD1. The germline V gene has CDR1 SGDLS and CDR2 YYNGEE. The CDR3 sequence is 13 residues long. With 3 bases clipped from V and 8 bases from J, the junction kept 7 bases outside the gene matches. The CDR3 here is CASSGSTGRGYTF. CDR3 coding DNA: TGTGCCAGCAGCGGGTCGACAGGGCGAGGCTACACCTTC.

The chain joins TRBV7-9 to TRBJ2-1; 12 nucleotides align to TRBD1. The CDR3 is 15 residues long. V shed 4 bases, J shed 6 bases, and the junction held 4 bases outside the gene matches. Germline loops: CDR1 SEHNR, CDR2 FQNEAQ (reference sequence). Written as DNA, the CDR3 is TGTGCCAGCAGCTCGGGACAGGGGGCGATCAATGAGCAGTTCTTC. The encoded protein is CASSSGQGAINEQFF.

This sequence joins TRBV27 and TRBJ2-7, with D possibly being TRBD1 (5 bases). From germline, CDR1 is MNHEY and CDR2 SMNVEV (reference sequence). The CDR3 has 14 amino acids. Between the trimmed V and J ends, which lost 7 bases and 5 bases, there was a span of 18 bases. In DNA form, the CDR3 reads TGTGCCAGCACCCCTACGACAGCCTCAAACGAGCAGTACTTC. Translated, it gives CASTPTTASNEQYF.

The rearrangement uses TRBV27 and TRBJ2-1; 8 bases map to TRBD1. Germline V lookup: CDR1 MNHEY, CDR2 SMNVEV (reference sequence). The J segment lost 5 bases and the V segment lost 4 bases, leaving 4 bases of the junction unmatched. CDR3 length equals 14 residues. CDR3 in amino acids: CASSWVTGDNEQFF. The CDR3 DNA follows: TGTGCCAGCAGTTGGGTGACAGGGGACAATGAGCAGTTCTTC.

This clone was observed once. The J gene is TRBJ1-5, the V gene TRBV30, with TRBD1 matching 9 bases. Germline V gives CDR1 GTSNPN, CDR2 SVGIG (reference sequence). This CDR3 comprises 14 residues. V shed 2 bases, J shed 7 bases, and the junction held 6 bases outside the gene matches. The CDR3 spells CAWSPDRGWQPQHF. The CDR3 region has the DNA TGTGCCTGGAGTCCGGACAGGGGTTGGCAGCCCCAGCATTTT.

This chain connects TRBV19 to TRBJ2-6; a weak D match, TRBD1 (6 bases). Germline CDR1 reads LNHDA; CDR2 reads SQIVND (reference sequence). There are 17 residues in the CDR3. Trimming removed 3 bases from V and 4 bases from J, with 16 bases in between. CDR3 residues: CASSMDSPQSGANVLTF. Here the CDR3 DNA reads TGTGCCAGTAGTATGGACAGTCCCCAATCCGGGGCCAACGTCCTGACTTTC.

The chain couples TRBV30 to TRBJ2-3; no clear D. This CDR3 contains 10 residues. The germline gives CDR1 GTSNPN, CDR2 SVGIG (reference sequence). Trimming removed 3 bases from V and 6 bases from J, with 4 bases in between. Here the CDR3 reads CAWSGDTQYF. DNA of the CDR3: TGTGCCTGGAGCGGGGATACGCAGTATTTT.

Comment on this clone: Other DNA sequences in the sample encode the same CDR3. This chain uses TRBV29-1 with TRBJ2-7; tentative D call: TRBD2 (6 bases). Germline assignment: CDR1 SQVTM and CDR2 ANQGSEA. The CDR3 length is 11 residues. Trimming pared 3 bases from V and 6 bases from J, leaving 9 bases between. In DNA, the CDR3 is TGCAGCGTTGATAGGGGAGGCGAGCAGTACTTC. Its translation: CSVDRGGEQYF.

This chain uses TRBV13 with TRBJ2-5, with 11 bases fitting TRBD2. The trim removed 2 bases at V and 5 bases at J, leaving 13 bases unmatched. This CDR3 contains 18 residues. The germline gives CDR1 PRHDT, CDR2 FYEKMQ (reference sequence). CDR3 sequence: CASSLWRASGRPGETQYF. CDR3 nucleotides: TGTGCCAGCAGCTTATGGCGGGCTAGCGGGAGGCCCGGGGAGACCCAGTACTTC.

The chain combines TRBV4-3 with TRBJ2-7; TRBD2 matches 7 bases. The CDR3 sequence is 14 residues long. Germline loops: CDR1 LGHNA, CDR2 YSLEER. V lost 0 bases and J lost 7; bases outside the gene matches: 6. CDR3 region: CASSQDGRAGEQYF. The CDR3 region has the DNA TGCGCCAGCAGCCAAGATGGGAGGGCGGGTGAGCAGTACTTC.

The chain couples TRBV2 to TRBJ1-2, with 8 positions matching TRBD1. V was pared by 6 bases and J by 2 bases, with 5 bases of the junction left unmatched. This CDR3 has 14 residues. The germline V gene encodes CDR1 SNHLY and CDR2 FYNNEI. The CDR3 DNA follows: TGTGCCAGCAGCGTACAGGGGGGGAACTATGGCTACACCTTC. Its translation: CASSVQGGNYGYTF.

This CDR3 is CATSRDLRETQYF. CDR3 sequence (DNA): TGTGCCACCAGCAGAGATCTGAGGGAGACCCAGTACTTC. The V call is TRBV15, the J call TRBJ2-5; D unresolved. The CDR3 has 13 amino acids. The germline V gene has CDR1 LNHNV and CDR2 YYDKDF (reference sequence). V dropped 0 bases and J dropped 5 bases, with 7 bases sitting between them.

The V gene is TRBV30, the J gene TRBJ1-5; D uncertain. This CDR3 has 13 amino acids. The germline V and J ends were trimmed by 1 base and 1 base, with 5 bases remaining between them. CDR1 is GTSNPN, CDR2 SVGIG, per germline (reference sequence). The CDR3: CAWSGVSNQPQHF. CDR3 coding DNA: TGTGCCTGGAGTGGAGTAAGCAATCAGCCCCAGCATTTT.

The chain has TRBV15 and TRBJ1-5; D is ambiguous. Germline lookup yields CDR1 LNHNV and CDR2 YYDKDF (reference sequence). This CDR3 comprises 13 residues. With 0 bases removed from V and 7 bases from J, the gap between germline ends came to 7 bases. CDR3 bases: TGTGCCACCAGCAGAGATCAGATCCAGCCCCAGCATTTT. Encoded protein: CATSRDQIQPQHF. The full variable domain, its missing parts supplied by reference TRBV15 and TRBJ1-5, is DAMVIQNPRYQVTQFGKPVTLSCSQTLNHNVMYWYQQKSSQAPKLLFHYYDKDFNNEADTPDNFQSRRPNTSFCFLDIRSPGLGDTAMYLCATSRDQIQPQHFGDGTRLSIL.

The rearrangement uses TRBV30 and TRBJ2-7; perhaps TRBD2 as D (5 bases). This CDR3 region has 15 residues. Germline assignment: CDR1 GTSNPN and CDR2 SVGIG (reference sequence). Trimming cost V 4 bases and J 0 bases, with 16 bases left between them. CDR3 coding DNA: TGTGCCTGGACCTTCGGGGAGTATCGCTCCTACGAGCAGTACTTC. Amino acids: CAWTFGEYRSYEQYF.

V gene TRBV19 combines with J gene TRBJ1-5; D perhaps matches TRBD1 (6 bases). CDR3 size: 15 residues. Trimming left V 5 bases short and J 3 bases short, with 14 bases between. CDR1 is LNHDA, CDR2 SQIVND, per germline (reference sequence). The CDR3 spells CASSAHTGYNQPQHF. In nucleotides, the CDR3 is TGTGCCAGTAGTGCTCACACAGGGTACAATCAGCCCCAGCATTTT.

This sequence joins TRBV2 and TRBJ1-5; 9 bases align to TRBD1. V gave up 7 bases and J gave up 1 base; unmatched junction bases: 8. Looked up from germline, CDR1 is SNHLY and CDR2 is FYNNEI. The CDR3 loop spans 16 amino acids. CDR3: CASTRQGVKSNQPQHF. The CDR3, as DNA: TGTGCCAGCACCCGACAGGGGGTTAAAAGCAATCAGCCCCAGCATTTT. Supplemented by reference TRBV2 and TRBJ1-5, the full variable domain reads EPEVTQTPSHQVTQMGQEVILRCVPISNHLYFYWYRQILGQKVEFLVSFYNNEISEKSEIFDDQFSVERPDGSNFTLKIRSTKLEDSAMYFCASTRQGVKSNQPQHFGDGTRLSIL.